A selection of T cell receptor beta chains follows, all from one sample in a study of blood T cell repertoires in COVID-19. Assay: immunoSEQ multiplex PCR; the TCRdb copy retains only in-frame clones and omits some. The sample holds roughly 270,000 clones, 88% seen once. Specimen: peripheral blood. Receptors were obtained from a young man with active or convalescent COVID-19. Each CDR3 is given with its conserved first and last residue. The order of the fields is clone size, CDR3 length, J gene, V gene, D gene, CDR3 protein, CDR3 DNA. D genes are given only for firm matches. Size tells how often a clone was seen (once, few, many) or the class of an expanded clone, and some rows leave it out.

clone size: -; CDR3 length: 13; J gene: TRBJ1-6; V gene: TRBV6-4; D gene: TRBD1; CDR3 protein: CAKTTGGGSPLHF; CDR3 DNA: TGTGCCAAAACGACAGGGGGCGGGTCACCCCTCCACTTT
clone size: -; CDR3 length: 15; J gene: TRBJ1-3; V gene: TRBV6-5; D gene: TRBD1; CDR3 protein: CASSYTGGTGNTIYF; CDR3 DNA: TGTGCCAGCAGCTATACAGGGGGCACAGGAAACACCATATATTTT
clone size: -; CDR3 length: 16; J gene: TRBJ2-5; V gene: TRBV25-1; D gene: TRBD2; CDR3 protein: CASSRRTSGGGETQYF; CDR3 DNA: TGTGCCAGCAGTAGGCGGACTAGCGGGGGAGGGGAGACCCAGTACTTC
clone size: -; CDR3 length: 13; J gene: TRBJ2-7; V gene: TRBV7-9; D gene: -; CDR3 protein: CASSLEGFHEQYF; CDR3 DNA: TGTGCCAGCAGTCTGGAGGGATTCCACGAGCAGTACTTC
clone size: -; CDR3 length: 17; J gene: TRBJ2-3; V gene: TRBV4-1; D gene: TRBD2; CDR3 protein: CASSLATSGGSTDTQYF; CDR3 DNA: TGCGCCAGCAGCTTAGCAACTAGCGGGGGGAGCACAGATACGCAGTATTTT
clone size: -; CDR3 length: 11; J gene: TRBJ1-3; V gene: TRBV29-1; D gene: -; CDR3 protein: CSATAGNTIYF; CDR3 DNA: TGCAGCGCTACAGCTGGAAACACCATATATTTT
clone size: -; CDR3 length: 17; J gene: TRBJ1-5; V gene: TRBV5-1; D gene: TRBD1; CDR3 protein: CASSGAGGPYSNQPQHF; CDR3 DNA: TGCGCCAGCAGCGGGGCAGGGGGGCCTTATAGCAATCAGCCCCAGCATTTT
clone size: -; CDR3 length: 13; J gene: TRBJ1-2; V gene: TRBV7-9; D gene: -; CDR3 protein: CASSLGRSYGYTF; CDR3 DNA: TGTGCCAGCAGCTTAGGGCGGAGCTATGGCTACACCTTC
clone size: once; CDR3 length: 17; J gene: TRBJ2-3; V gene: TRBV27; D gene: TRBD2; CDR3 protein: CASSPGLTSGVMDTQYF; CDR3 DNA: TGTGCCAGCAGTCCAGGTCTAACTAGCGGGGTAATGGATACGCAGTATTTT
clone size: -; CDR3 length: 10; J gene: TRBJ1-1; V gene: TRBV12-3/TRBV12-4; D gene: -; CDR3 protein: CASKGAEAFF; CDR3 DNA: TGTGCCAGCAAGGGGGCTGAAGCTTTCTTT
clone size: -; CDR3 length: 13; J gene: TRBJ1-2; V gene: TRBV5-5; D gene: -; CDR3 protein: CASSYEENYGYTF; CDR3 DNA: TGTGCCAGCAGCTACGAAGAGAACTATGGCTACACCTTC
clone size: few; CDR3 length: 16; J gene: TRBJ2-6; V gene: TRBV5-1; D gene: -; CDR3 protein: CASSLAEGPGANVLTF; CDR3 DNA: TGCGCCAGCAGCTTGGCCGAGGGTCCTGGGGCCAACGTCCTGACTTTC
clone size: -; CDR3 length: 14; J gene: TRBJ2-7; V gene: TRBV11-3; D gene: TRBD1; CDR3 protein: CASSPSDRANEQYF; CDR3 DNA: TGTGCCAGCAGCCCCTCCGACAGGGCCAACGAGCAGTACTTC
clone size: -; CDR3 length: 15; J gene: TRBJ1-2; V gene: TRBV4-1; D gene: -; CDR3 protein: CASSQVDSAGYGYTF; CDR3 DNA: TGCGCCAGCAGCCAAGTTGACTCTGCTGGGTATGGCTACACCTTC
clone size: -; CDR3 length: 12; J gene: TRBJ2-1; V gene: TRBV11-2; D gene: -; CDR3 protein: CASSLLTDEQFF; CDR3 DNA: TGTGCCAGCAGCTTACTAACGGATGAGCAGTTCTTC
clone size: -; CDR3 length: 15; J gene: TRBJ1-5; V gene: TRBV6-1; D gene: TRBD1; CDR3 protein: CASSEGTGGLQPQHF; CDR3 DNA: TGTGCCAGCAGTGAAGGGACAGGGGGCCTTCAGCCCCAGCATTTT
clone size: -; CDR3 length: 16; J gene: TRBJ1-1; V gene: TRBV29-1; D gene: TRBD1; CDR3 protein: CSALYRDSSMNTEAFF; CDR3 DNA: TGCAGCGCACTATATCGGGACAGCAGCATGAACACTGAAGCTTTCTTT
clone size: few; CDR3 length: 15; J gene: TRBJ2-7; V gene: TRBV24-1; D gene: -; CDR3 protein: CATSDLAGAPYEQYF; CDR3 DNA: TGTGCCACCAGTGATTTGGCAGGGGCGCCCTACGAGCAGTACTTC
clone size: -; CDR3 length: 13; J gene: TRBJ2-7; V gene: TRBV25-1; D gene: -; CDR3 protein: CASNFAGAYEQYF; CDR3 DNA: TGTGCCAGCAATTTCGCCGGGGCCTACGAGCAGTACTTC
clone size: -; CDR3 length: 16; J gene: TRBJ1-3; V gene: TRBV19; D gene: TRBD1; CDR3 protein: CASKPGQGAIGNTIYF; CDR3 DNA: TGTGCCAGTAAGCCCGGACAGGGGGCGATTGGAAACACCATATATTTT
clone size: -; CDR3 length: 15; J gene: TRBJ2-5; V gene: TRBV19; D gene: TRBD2; CDR3 protein: CASSSASGVSETQYF; CDR3 DNA: TGTGCCAGTAGTTCGGCTAGCGGGGTTAGTGAGACCCAGTACTTC
clone size: once; CDR3 length: 15; J gene: TRBJ2-7; V gene: TRBV21-1; D gene: -; CDR3 protein: CASSKARATGYEQYF; CDR3 DNA: TGTGCCAGCAGCAAAGCCCGAGCTACAGGTTACGAGCAGTACTTC
clone size: few; CDR3 length: 13; J gene: TRBJ1-1; V gene: TRBV6-6; D gene: TRBD1; CDR3 protein: CASQSPGTDEAFF; CDR3 DNA: TGTGCCAGCCAGAGCCCCGGGACAGATGAAGCTTTCTTT
clone size: -; CDR3 length: 19; J gene: TRBJ1-1; V gene: TRBV4-1; D gene: -; CDR3 protein: CASSQALEAGPPSNTEAFF; CDR3 DNA: TGCGCCAGCAGCCAAGCCCTAGAGGCAGGGCCACCTTCGAACACTGAAGCTTTCTTT
clone size: -; CDR3 length: 14; J gene: TRBJ2-2; V gene: TRBV5-5; D gene: TRBD2; CDR3 protein: CASSPGGGSGELFF; CDR3 DNA: TGTGCCAGCAGTCCCGGGGGGGGCTCCGGGGAGCTGTTTTTT
clone size: -; CDR3 length: 14; J gene: TRBJ2-3; V gene: TRBV25-1; D gene: -; CDR3 protein: CASTGAGWVDTQYF; CDR3 DNA: TGTGCCAGCACAGGGGCGGGCTGGGTAGATACGCAGTATTTT
clone size: -; CDR3 length: 15; J gene: TRBJ1-3; V gene: TRBV5-4; D gene: -; CDR3 protein: CASSFVGLSGNTIYF; CDR3 DNA: TGTGCCAGCAGCTTTGTGGGACTCTCTGGAAACACCATATATTTT
clone size: -; CDR3 length: 15; J gene: TRBJ1-2; V gene: TRBV7-9; D gene: TRBD1; CDR3 protein: CASSKDRGRNYGYTF; CDR3 DNA: TGTGCCAGCAGCAAAGACAGGGGTAGGAACTATGGCTACACCTTC
clone size: -; CDR3 length: 19; J gene: TRBJ2-7; V gene: TRBV4-1; D gene: TRBD2; CDR3 protein: CASSLSPGTSPTLAYEQYF; CDR3 DNA: TGCGCCAGCAGCCTTAGTCCCGGGACTAGCCCGACTCTAGCCTACGAGCAGTACTTC
clone size: once; CDR3 length: 13; J gene: TRBJ2-7; V gene: TRBV4-1; D gene: -; CDR3 protein: CASSQVEGTEQYF; CDR3 DNA: TGCGCCAGCAGCCAAGTGGAGGGAACCGAGCAGTACTTC
clone size: -; CDR3 length: 16; J gene: TRBJ2-7; V gene: TRBV14; D gene: TRBD1; CDR3 protein: CASSQDLTGDNYEQYF; CDR3 DNA: TGTGCCAGCAGCCAAGACTTGACAGGGGATAACTACGAGCAGTACTTC
clone size: -; CDR3 length: 14; J gene: TRBJ2-3; V gene: TRBV9; D gene: -; CDR3 protein: CASSVALGPDTQYF; CDR3 DNA: TGTGCCAGCAGCGTAGCTCTTGGCCCAGATACGCAGTATTTT
clone size: -; CDR3 length: 14; J gene: TRBJ2-4; V gene: TRBV7-9; D gene: -; CDR3 protein: CASSSFLAKNIQYF; CDR3 DNA: TGTGCCAGCAGCTCCTTCCTAGCCAAAAACATTCAGTACTTC
clone size: -; CDR3 length: 15; J gene: TRBJ1-1; V gene: TRBV10-2; D gene: TRBD1; CDR3 protein: CASTRDRQGNTEAFF; CDR3 DNA: TGCGCCAGCACTAGGGACAGGCAGGGGAACACTGAAGCTTTCTTT
clone size: -; CDR3 length: 16; J gene: TRBJ2-5; V gene: TRBV7-8; D gene: TRBD2; CDR3 protein: CEEIAGVLLPQETQYF; CDR3 DNA: TGTGAGGAAATAGCGGGGGTCCTCTTACCCCAAGAGACCCAGTACTTC
clone size: -; CDR3 length: 16; J gene: TRBJ2-1; V gene: TRBV5-1; D gene: -; CDR3 protein: CASSLGAFTGENEQFF; CDR3 DNA: TGCGCCAGCAGCTTGGGGGCGTTCACGGGGGAAAATGAGCAGTTCTTC
clone size: -; CDR3 length: 15; J gene: TRBJ1-6; V gene: TRBV13; D gene: -; CDR3 protein: CASSLFRQDNSPLHF; CDR3 DNA: TGTGCCAGCAGCTTATTCCGACAGGATAATTCACCCCTCCACTTT
clone size: -; CDR3 length: 16; J gene: TRBJ2-3; V gene: TRBV4-1; D gene: -; CDR3 protein: CASSRVQGESGDTQYF; CDR3 DNA: TGCGCCAGCAGCCGGGTTCAGGGTGAATCGGGAGATACGCAGTATTTT
clone size: few; CDR3 length: 18; J gene: TRBJ1-2; V gene: TRBV4-1; D gene: -; CDR3 protein: CASSQDSGEITENYGYTF; CDR3 DNA: TGCGCCAGCAGCCAAGATTCGGGGGAAATTACAGAGAACTATGGCTACACCTTC
clone size: -; CDR3 length: 15; J gene: TRBJ2-7; V gene: TRBV3-1/TRBV3-2; D gene: -; CDR3 protein: CASSQDWGGSWEQYF; CDR3 DNA: TGTGCCAGCAGCCAAGACTGGGGGGGCTCGTGGGAGCAGTACTTC
clone size: few; CDR3 length: 15; J gene: TRBJ2-1; V gene: TRBV10-1; D gene: TRBD1; CDR3 protein: CASSAKQGNSDEQFF; CDR3 DNA: TGCGCCAGCAGTGCAAAACAGGGGAATTCGGATGAGCAGTTCTTC
clone size: -; CDR3 length: 15; J gene: TRBJ1-2; V gene: TRBV10-2; D gene: -; CDR3 protein: CASSESQGRVYGYTF; CDR3 DNA: TGCGCCAGCAGTGAGTCTCAGGGGCGCGTCTATGGCTACACCTTC